Described below is a single TCR beta chain sequence and its context. Germline trimming cut 5 bases from V and 4 bases from J; bases unmatched to any gene: 4. The CDR3 spans 15 residues. In germline, CDR1 is MDHEN, CDR2 SYDVKM. These data originate in a study of cytomegalovirus exposure and HLA in healthy donors. Vbeta (60) and Jbeta (13) primers were used in the PCR. TCRdb's copy holds only in-frame clones and misses some; the assay was immunoSEQ multiplex PCR. This listing includes 95,000 to 150,000 clones. Sample: PBMCs. The J gene is TRBJ2-6, the V gene TRBV28, with 8 nucleotides matching TRBD1. The receptor comes from a man aged 40-55 years in good health and CMV-seronegative. CDR3 in DNA: TGTGCCAGCAGTACCAGGGGGCACGGGGCCAACGTCCTGACTTTC. Translation gives CASSTRGHGANVLTF.